These 25 T cell receptor beta chains were all obtained from the same sample, sequenced in a study of a mutant IDH1 vaccine in newly diagnosed glioma. The antigens for these receptors are not known. Specified time point: week 5, during vaccination. Vaccination used 300 ug of mutant IDH1 20-mer peptide per dose, with topical imiquimod. Here immunoSEQ multiplex PCR was the method, and the copy in TCRdb shows in-frame clones only, minus some. The sample gives 50,000 or so clones, around 80% of which show up once; approximately 1.8% is in the top ten. Here the sequenced sample was PBMCs, taken from a glioma patient whose treatment included an IDH1 peptide vaccine. These receptors were obtained from a middle-aged woman with glioma.

The genes are TRBV6-6 and TRBJ1-5; D gene ambiguous. V lost 6 bases to trimming and J lost 7 bases, with 4 bases between them. Germline CDR1 reads MNHNY; CDR2 reads SVGAGI (reference sequence). The CDR3 spans 10 residues. The CDR3 DNA reads as TGTGCCAGCAGCTCCCAGCCCCAGCATTTT. Protein: CASSSQPQHF.

The V gene is TRBV6-1, the J gene TRBJ1-5, with 10 bases aligning to TRBD1. V lost 4 bases to trimming and J lost 6 bases; unmatched junction nucleotides: 0. Germline CDR1 reads MNHNS; CDR2 reads SASEGT. The CDR3 length is 13 residues. CDR3 sequence reads: CASSGDRGQPQHF. DNA for the CDR3: TGTGCCAGCAGTGGGGACAGGGGTCAGCCCCAGCATTTT.

V gene TRBV20-1 combines with J gene TRBJ2-2; D gene unclear. This CDR3 has 11 residues. Germline V CDR1 and CDR2: DFQATT, SNEGSKA (reference sequence). The V gene lost 5 bases and the J gene lost 7 bases, with 8 bases spanning the gap. The CDR3 sequence: CSARWGGELFF. In DNA, the CDR3 is TGCAGTGCTCGATGGGGCGGGGAGCTGTTTTTT.

The gene calls are TRBV25-1 and TRBJ1-3; TRBD1 might be the D (5 bases). This CDR3 contains 14 residues. Trimming cost V 1 base and J 6 bases, with 10 bases left between them. Germline V gene sequence: CDR1 MGHDK, CDR2 SYGVNS. This CDR3 is CASSEWGRINTIYF. CDR3 coding DNA: TGTGCCAGCAGTGAATGGGGACGAATAAACACCATATATTTT.

The rearrangement uses TRBV5-1 and TRBJ1-1, with D possibly matching TRBD1 (5 bases). The CDR3 runs to 13 residues. CDR1 and CDR2 from the germline V gene are SGHRS and YFSETQ. Trimming left V 7 bases short and J 5 bases short, with 15 bases between. CDR3 region: CASAVGRRTEAFF. CDR3 nucleotide sequence: TGCGCCAGCGCTGTGGGACGTCGGACTGAAGCTTTCTTT. The whole variable domain, remainder taken from reference TRBV5-1 and TRBJ1-1, is KAGVTQTPRYLIKTRGQQVTLSCSPISGHRSVSWYQQTPGQGLQFLFEYFSETQRNKGNFPGRFSGRQFSNSRSEMNVSTLELGDSALYLCASAVGRRTEAFFGQGTRLTVV.

This clone was picked up a small number of times. CDR3 sequence: CATIPQRGLNTEAFF. The CDR3 DNA reads TGTGCCACCATCCCCCAGCGGGGACTGAACACTGAAGCTTTCTTT. V is TRBV19 and J is TRBJ1-1, with D maybe TRBD1 (5 bases). V was clipped by 10 bases and J by 0 bases, with 18 bases between them. The CDR3 loop spans 15 amino acids. CDR1 LNHDA and CDR2 SQIVND come from the germline V gene (reference sequence).

The V and J genes are TRBV7-2 and TRBJ2-3; TRBD1 is a possible D gene (7 bases). The CDR3 is 13 residues long. The germline CDR1 and CDR2 sequences are SGHTA and FQGNSA. V was trimmed by 3 bases and J by 5 bases, leaving 9 bases between them. In nucleotides, the CDR3 is TGTGCCAGCAGCTTGCAGGGGGGAGATACGCAGTATTTT. Protein sequence: CASSLQGGDTQYF.

The chain uses TRBV7-2 and TRBJ2-1; D is undetermined. CDR1 and CDR2 from the germline V gene are SGHTA and FQGNSA. Trimming stripped 1 base from V and 5 bases from J, with 3 bases between. This CDR3 is built from 12 residues. CDR3 loop: CASSLDHNEQFF. The CDR3 DNA reads as TGTGCCAGCAGCTTAGACCACAATGAGCAGTTCTTC.

Concerning this clone: The same CDR3 is also encoded by other DNA sequences in this sample. The chain links TRBV30 to TRBJ1-2; the match to TRBD1 covers 12 bases. CDR1 is GTSNPN, CDR2 SVGIG, per germline (reference sequence). Trimming removed 2 bases from V and 5 bases from J; junction bases left unmatched: 12. The CDR3 totals 17 residues. DNA of the CDR3: TGTGCCTGGAGTCCTGGGACAGGGGGCTGGGTTAGGTATGGCTACACCTTC. Translation gives CAWSPGTGGWVRYGYTF.

The chain employs TRBV5-1 and TRBJ2-3; 10 bases are shared with TRBD2. V shed 4 bases and J 2 bases; nucleotides not matched to a gene: 7. This CDR3 is 16 amino acids long. CDR1 is SGHRS and CDR2 is YFSETQ in the germline V gene. The CDR3: CASSGGLAVPTDTQYF. CDR3 bases: TGCGCCAGCAGCGGCGGACTAGCGGTCCCCACAGATACGCAGTATTTT.

This sequence joins TRBV20-1 and TRBJ2-1; no reliable D call. Germline lookup yields CDR1 DFQATT and CDR2 SNEGSKA (reference sequence). V shed 6 bases and J shed 7 bases, with 10 bases lying between them. The CDR3 runs to 11 residues. This CDR3 reads CSAPGWNEQFF. The CDR3 DNA follows: TGCAGTGCCCCAGGCTGGAATGAGCAGTTCTTC.

The chain is built from TRBV6-5 and TRBJ2-7; tentatively, D is TRBD1 (6 bases). Germline CDR1 reads MNHEY; CDR2 reads SVGAGI. Deletions cut 8 bases from V and 3 bases from J, with 20 bases between. The CDR3 is 15 residues long. The CDR3 nucleotides read TGTGCCAGCCAAGTTCCAGGGGCAGGATTCTACGAGCAGTACTTC. Its protein is CASQVPGAGFYEQYF.

The rearrangement joins TRBV5-1 to TRBJ1-1; D not certain. The germline V gene encodes CDR1 SGHRS and CDR2 YFSETQ. The CDR3 contains 13 residues. The V end lost 4 bases, the J end lost 3 bases, and 10 bases lay between the germline ends. The CDR3 here is CASSTGFYTEAFF. CDR3 sequence (DNA): TGCGCCAGCAGCACCGGGTTTTACACTGAAGCTTTCTTT.

The rearrangement uses TRBV4-2 and TRBJ2-7; TRBD2 aligns across 11 bases. Germline CDR1 reads LGHNA; CDR2 reads YNFKEQ. The CDR3 extends over 17 amino acids. Trimming at V came to 4 bases and at J to 2 bases, leaving 10 bases not matched to a gene. The DNA of the CDR3 is TGTGCCAGCAGCCCGACCTCCGGGACTAGCGGAACCTACGAGCAGTACTTC. Its protein product is CASSPTSGTSGTYEQYF.

Only one count was recorded for this clone. This rearrangement joins TRBV5-6 to TRBJ1-2, with D unresolved. The CDR3 loop spans 12 amino acids. CDR1 is SGHDT and CDR2 is YYEEEE in the germline V gene. With 4 bases removed from V and 3 bases from J, the gap between germline ends came to 7 bases. The CDR3 DNA follows: TGTGCCAGCAGCCGTTCTGACTATGGCTACACCTTC. This codes for CASSRSDYGYTF.

This clone was counted once. In nucleotides, the CDR3 is TGTGCCTGGAGCGGAAGTTGGGGGTTACAGTACTTC. This encodes CAWSGSWGLQYF. This chain uses TRBV30 with TRBJ2-7, with D possibly called TRBD1 or TRBD2 (5 bases each). The CDR3 is 12 residues long. Germline V gives CDR1 GTSNPN, CDR2 SVGIG (reference sequence). Trimming left V 3 bases short and J 10 bases short, with 16 bases between.

This clone came up once. The rearrangement links TRBV19 to TRBJ1-1; a weak D match, TRBD1 (5 bases). The length of the CDR3 is 15 residues. Germline assignment: CDR1 LNHDA and CDR2 SQIVND (reference sequence). Between the trimmed V and J ends, which lost 3 bases and 3 bases, there was a span of 14 bases. CDR3 amino acids: CASSIGALRDTEAFF. The CDR3 region has the DNA TGTGCCAGTAGTATCGGGGCCCTGAGGGACACTGAAGCTTTCTTT.

The rearrangement uses TRBV10-1 and TRBJ2-3; 8 nucleotides match TRBD2. CDR1 and CDR2 (germline): WNHNN, SYGVQD (reference sequence). V lost 5 bases to trimming and J lost 0 bases; unmatched junction nucleotides: 4. The CDR3 contains 15 residues. The CDR3 nucleotides are TGCGCCAGCAGTCCCGGACTAGCAAGCACAGATACGCAGTATTTT. Its protein product is CASSPGLASTDTQYF.

The chain employs TRBV19 and TRBJ2-7; D perhaps matches TRBD2 (6 bases). The CDR3 covers 13 residues. The ends were cut back, 9 bases at V and 3 bases at J, with 15 bases in the middle. Germline V gene lookup returns CDR1 LNHDA and CDR2 SQIVND (reference sequence). The CDR3, as DNA: TGTGCCAGCGCCGGAGGGGACGGCTACGAGCAGTACTTC. This translates into CASAGGDGYEQYF.

V gene TRBV20-1 combines with J gene TRBJ2-7; D is undetermined. With 3 bases removed from V and 5 bases from J, the gap between germline ends came to 8 bases. Germline V gene lookup returns CDR1 DFQATT and CDR2 SNEGSKA (reference sequence). The CDR3 runs to 11 residues. The CDR3 sequence: CSARKEDEQYF. The CDR3 DNA reads TGCAGTGCTAGGAAAGAGGACGAGCAGTACTTC.

The chain recombines TRBV7-3 with TRBJ1-1; TRBD1 agrees at 8 bases. The CDR3 is 14 amino acids. The germline V gene has CDR1 SGHTA and CDR2 FQGTGA. Unmatched junction bases numbered 3, after V lost 4 bases and J lost 2 bases. CDR3 amino acids: CASSSSGGNTEAFF. As DNA, the CDR3 is TGTGCCAGCAGCTCTTCAGGGGGCAACACTGAAGCTTTCTTT. Full variable domain (rest looked up from reference TRBV7-3 and TRBJ1-1): GAGVSQTPSNKVTEKGKYVELRCDPISGHTALYWYRQSLGQGPEFLIYFQGTGAADDSGLPNDRFFAVRPEGSVSTLKIQRTERGDSAVYLCASSSSGGNTEAFFGQGTRLTVV.

As concerns this clone: An end of the junction differs from the germline gene, which may be a read error. The chain carries TRBV10-3 and TRBJ2-1; TRBD2 agrees at 13 bases. Per the germline V gene, CDR1 is ENHRY and CDR2 is SYGVKD. The CDR3 has 17 amino acids. The CDR3 nucleotides are TGTGCCATCACTGAGACTAGCGGGGGGCGATCTTACAATGAGCAGTTCTTC. Translated: CAITETSGGRSYNEQFF.

This clone was detected once. The chain links TRBV6-1 to TRBJ1-2; D ambiguous. Trimming left V 7 bases short and J 6 bases short, with 15 bases between. The germline gives CDR1 MNHNS, CDR2 SASEGT. The CDR3 loop spans 13 amino acids. CDR3 DNA: TGTGCCAGCAACAGAGAAGGGTATCATGGCTACACCTTC. As protein: CASNREGYHGYTF.

V is TRBV29-1 and J is TRBJ2-7; 7 nucleotides line up with TRBD1. Germline loops: CDR1 SQVTM, CDR2 ANQGSEA. J lost 0 bases, V lost 4 bases, and 9 bases had no gene match. The CDR3 runs to 15 residues. The CDR3 coding sequence is TGCAGCGTTGCCGGGACAGATCTACTCTCCTACGAGCAGTACTTC. Its translation is CSVAGTDLLSYEQYF.

The V call is TRBV6-1, the J call TRBJ1-6; the match to TRBD1 covers 7 bases. J was trimmed by 10 bases and V by 3 bases; bases with no gene match: 3. CDR1 is MNHNS and CDR2 is SASEGT in the germline V gene. The CDR3 totals 13 residues. CDR3 in amino acids: CASSDRGSSPLHF. For the CDR3, the DNA is TGTGCCAGCAGTGACAGGGGGTCGTCACCCCTCCACTTT.